The T cell receptor (beta chain) described here comes from a study of identical twins. Study observations and caveats: The abundant beta clonotypes from cord blood had fewer insertions, and memory repertoires had none of this. For zero-insertion analyses, partial confounding could come from invariant MAIT and iNKT cells. When twins shared out-of-frame alpha sequences, those sequences had excess low generation probability. Monozygotic twins shared more out-of-frame TCR alpha than recombination models predicted.

TCRdb reprocessed the 5' RACE reads with MiXCR, giving one entry per CDR3 protein. This repertoire shows more than 400,000 distinct CDR3 sequences, about 15% found once; its top ten account for less than 0.5%. Details on this clonotype: Its target is unknown.

This sample also belongs to another study, concerning yellow fever vaccine responses in identical twins.

This clonotype was sampled from a woman in her late teens or twenties in good health. The sample comprised CD4+ T cells sorted from blood.

CDR3 sequence (DNA): TGTGCCAGCAGGGGACAGGGGGCGAACAATCAGCCCCAGCATTTT. The encoded protein is CASRGQGANNQPQHF. The V call is TRBV12-3 or TRBV12-4, the J call TRBJ1-5, with 12 bases lining up with TRBD1. CDR3 length equals 15 residues. After removal of 6 bases from V and 3 bases from J, the junction contained 3 bases not matched to a gene.